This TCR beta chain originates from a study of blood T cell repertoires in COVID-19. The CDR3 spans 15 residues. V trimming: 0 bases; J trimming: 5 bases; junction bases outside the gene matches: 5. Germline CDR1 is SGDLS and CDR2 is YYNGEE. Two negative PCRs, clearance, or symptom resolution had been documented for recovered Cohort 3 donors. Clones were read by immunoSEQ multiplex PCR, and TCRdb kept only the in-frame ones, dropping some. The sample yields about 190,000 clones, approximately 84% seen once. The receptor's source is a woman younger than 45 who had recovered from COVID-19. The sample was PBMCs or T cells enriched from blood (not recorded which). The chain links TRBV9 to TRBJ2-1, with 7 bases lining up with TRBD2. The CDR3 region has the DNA TGTGCCAGCAGCGTAGACGGGAGGCATAACAATGAGCAGTTCTTC. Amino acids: CASSVDGRHNNEQFF.